One sample yielded the 23 T cell receptor beta chains listed below, sequenced in a study of vaccination effects on CD4 cells after COVID-19. Profiling relied on immunoSEQ multiplex PCR, and the TCRdb table lists in-frame clones only, not all of them. The sample contains 26,000 or so clones, roughly four fifths of which appear only once. Expansion of antigen-specific CD4+ T cells with viral peptide pools was carried out by the ViraFEST assay before sequencing. Following culture for ten to eleven days, CD4+ T cells were isolated. All participants had two doses of either the BNT162b2 or mRNA-1273 vaccine. Antigen specificity for these receptors is unknown. Sequenced here: CD4+ T cells from PBMCs cultured with HCoV-NL63 spike peptides, sampled after COVID-19 vaccination. These TCRs come from a human donor who received a COVID-19 vaccine. Some clones in this sample may be carry-over from other donors' samples.

The chain carries TRBV25-1 and TRBJ1-1, with 7 bases matching TRBD1. CDR1 is MGHDK, CDR2 SYGVNS, per germline. Trimming took 2 bases from V and 1 from J; bases not matched to a gene: 4. This CDR3 is built from 15 residues. CDR3 sequence (DNA): TGTGCCAGCAGTGAAAATGACAGGGCGAACACTGAAGCTTTCTTT. Translating gives CASSENDRANTEAFF.

V usage is TRBV5-1 and J usage is TRBJ1-1; D is unresolved. Germline V gene lookup returns CDR1 SGHRS and CDR2 YFSETQ. The V end was cut by 0 bases, the J end by 3 bases, with 12 bases between. This CDR3 is 15 amino acids long. DNA for the CDR3: TGCGCCAGCAGCTTGGTCGGGGATTCTGACACTGAAGCTTTCTTT. Translated, it gives CASSLVGDSDTEAFF.

The V and J genes are TRBV6-5 and TRBJ2-4, with unresolved D. V lost 3 bases and J 1 base, leaving 7 bases between the germline ends. The germline gives CDR1 MNHEY, CDR2 SVGAGI. The CDR3 loop spans 14 amino acids. The CDR3 DNA reads as TGTGCCAGCAGTTATTCCCCTGCCAAAAACATTCAGTACTTC. This gives the protein CASSYSPAKNIQYF.

V and J are TRBV6-6 and TRBJ2-4, with 11 nucleotides matching TRBD1. This CDR3 is 14 amino acids long. Germline V lookup: CDR1 MNHNY, CDR2 SVGAGI (reference sequence). V was pared by 5 bases and J by 8 bases, with 5 bases of the junction left unmatched. CDR3 nucleotides: TGTGCCAGCAGTCCCGGGACAGGGGGATACATTCAGTACTTC. Amino acid sequence: CASSPGTGGYIQYF.

The CDR3 is CASSLRGWNGYTF. In DNA form, the CDR3 reads TGTGCCAGCAGTTTACGGGGGTGGAATGGCTACACCTTC. The V call is TRBV27, the J call TRBJ1-2, with D possibly TRBD1 on 5 matching bases. V lost 2 bases, J lost 6 bases, and 10 bases lay in between. Germline loops: CDR1 MNHEY, CDR2 SMNVEV (reference sequence). The CDR3 is made up of 13 amino acids.

The V gene is TRBV3-1 (or the pseudogene TRBV3-2), the J gene TRBJ1-1; TRBD1 might be the D (5 bases). This CDR3 comprises 15 residues. Germline-derived CDR1 and CDR2 are LGHDT and YNNKEL (reference sequence). Between the trimmed V and J ends, which lost 0 bases and 5 bases, there was a span of 13 bases. CDR3 DNA: TGTGCCAGCAGCCAAGATCGGAGGTGGGGGACTGAAGCTTTCTTT. This encodes CASSQDRRWGTEAFF.

The sample holds a few counts of this clone. CDR3: CASSVGGGRSEAFF. Here the CDR3 DNA reads TGTGCCAGCAGCGTAGGAGGAGGACGCAGCGAAGCTTTCTTT. J is TRBJ1-1 and V is TRBV9; D uncertain. In germline, CDR1 is SGDLS, CDR2 YYNGEE. The V end was cut by 0 bases, the J end by 8 bases, with 14 bases between. This CDR3 comprises 14 residues.

In this sample, this clone turned up once. The rearrangement links TRBV4-3 to TRBJ2-5; TRBD2 agrees at 13 bases. Trimming cost V 1 base and J 5 bases; bases outside gene matches: 4. The CDR3 covers 16 residues. CDR1 is LGHNA, CDR2 YSLEER, per germline. This CDR3 reads CASSQALAGGRETQYF. The DNA for the CDR3 is TGCGCCAGCAGCCAAGCACTAGCGGGGGGGAGGGAGACCCAGTACTTC.

This clone appeared a single time. The rearrangement uses TRBV7-3 and TRBJ2-2; a possible D gene is TRBD1 (6 bases). The CDR3 length is 16 residues. The V gene lost 5 bases and the J gene lost 9 bases, with 22 bases spanning the gap. Germline CDR1 SGHTA, CDR2 FQGTGA. The CDR3: CASSPQSKGGERELFF. CDR3 bases: TGTGCCAGCAGCCCGCAGTCCAAAGGGGGAGAGCGGGAGCTGTTTTTT.

The table lists this clone with a few counts. The J gene is TRBJ2-5, the V gene TRBV7-8, with D possibly matching TRBD2 (6 bases). Between the trimmed V and J ends, which lost 1 base and 2 bases, there was a span of 11 bases. The CDR3 contains 15 residues. The germline gives CDR1 SGHVS, CDR2 FQNEAQ. The CDR3 nucleotides read TGTGCCAGCAGCTTAGGGGGGGTAAGGCAAGAGACCCAGTACTTC. Protein product: CASSLGGVRQETQYF.

The CDR3: CARSTSGPTIKGTEAFF. CDR3 nucleotides: TGTGCCAGAAGCACCTCGGGCCCGACCATCAAGGGAACTGAAGCTTTCTTT. The J gene is TRBJ1-1, the V gene TRBV5-3; D remains ambiguous. TRBV5-3 is classed as an ORF, of uncertain function. The CDR3 is 17 amino acids. Between the trimmed V and J ends, which lost 4 bases and 5 bases, there was a span of 24 bases.

The chain uses TRBV12-3 or TRBV12-4 and TRBJ2-3; D ambiguous. The V end was cut by 3 bases, the J end by 4 bases, with 5 bases between. This CDR3 is built from 12 residues. The CDR3 DNA reads TGTGCCAGCAGTTTTTCCTCAGATACGCAGTATTTT. This translates into CASSFSSDTQYF.

The chain carries TRBV25-1 and TRBJ1-5; 7 bases agree with TRBD1. Germline V gene lookup returns CDR1 MGHDK and CDR2 SYGVNS. There are 12 residues in the CDR3. The V segment lost 7 bases and the J segment 5 bases; nucleotides outside the gene matches: 2. DNA of the CDR3: TGTGCCAGCAACCAGGGGGATCAGCCCCAGCATTTT. Residues: CASNQGDQPQHF.

The chain combines TRBV5-1 with TRBJ1-6; TRBD1 aligns across 8 bases. Germline V gives CDR1 SGHRS, CDR2 YFSETQ. The ends lost 1 base at V and 10 bases at J; junction bases unmatched: 4. The CDR3 covers 14 residues. The CDR3 sequence is CASSLLTGESPLHF. In nucleotides, the CDR3 is TGCGCCAGCAGCTTGTTGACAGGGGAGTCACCCCTCCACTTT. The full variable domain, completed using reference TRBV5-1 and TRBJ1-6, is KAGVTQTPRYLIKTRGQQVTLSCSPISGHRSVSWYQQTPGQGLQFLFEYFSETQRNKGNFPGRFSGRQFSNSRSEMNVSTLELGDSALYLCASSLLTGESPLHFGNGTRLTVT.

The chain couples TRBV7-2 to TRBJ2-5, with D possibly TRBD1 on 6 matching bases. Germline CDR1 SGHTA, CDR2 FQGNSA. Between the trimmed V and J ends, which lost 1 base and 2 bases, there was a span of 8 bases. This CDR3 is built from 14 residues. The CDR3, as DNA: TGTGCCAGCAGCTTAGTCAGGGGTCAAGAGACCCAGTACTTC. Residues: CASSLVRGQETQYF.

The chain links TRBV28 to TRBJ1-2; 7 bases map to TRBD1. Trimming removed 7 bases from V and 3 bases from J; junction bases left unmatched: 8. Germline assignment: CDR1 MDHEN and CDR2 SYDVKM. This CDR3 is 14 amino acids long. The CDR3 bases are TGTGCCAGCAACCCCAGGGGGGGTGACTATGGCTACACCTTC. Protein product: CASNPRGGDYGYTF.

CDR3 DNA sequence: TGTGCCAGCAGTGTTGGACCCGGCGGGTACACTGAAGCTTTCTTT. Translated, it gives CASSVGPGGYTEAFF. This sequence joins TRBV2 and TRBJ1-1; D ambiguous. Deletions cut 4 bases from V and 3 bases from J, with 15 bases between. This CDR3 has 15 residues. Per germline, CDR1 SNHLY and CDR2 FYNNEI.

The chain combines TRBV14 with TRBJ1-5; D may be TRBD1 (5 bases). V lost 6 bases, J lost 1 base, and 7 bases lay in between. This CDR3 contains 13 residues. CDR1 is SGHDN and CDR2 is FVKESK in the germline V gene. CDR3 nucleotide sequence: TGTGCCAGCAGGGGGACCAGCAATCAGCCCCAGCATTTT. It is translated as CASRGTSNQPQHF.

This clone was detected only a few times. The J gene is TRBJ1-5, the V gene TRBV7-9; the D is unclear. Trimming removed 3 bases at V and 0 bases at J, with 9 bases between. CDR3 length: 15 amino acids. CDR1 is SEHNR, CDR2 FQNEAQ, per germline (reference sequence). CDR3 in DNA: TGTGCCAGCAGCTTCGACGGAAGTAGCAATCAGCCCCAGCATTTT. It yields the protein CASSFDGSSNQPQHF. The whole variable domain, filled in from reference TRBV7-9 and TRBJ1-5, reads DTGVSQNPRHKITKRGQNVTFRCDPISEHNRLYWYRQTLGQGPEFLTYFQNEAQLEKSRLLSDRFSAERPKGSFSTLEIQRTEQGDSAMYLCASSFDGSSNQPQHFGDGTRLSIL.

The chain couples TRBV2 to TRBJ1-5; D perhaps matches TRBD1 (5 bases). Germline V gives CDR1 SNHLY, CDR2 FYNNEI. Trimming cost V 9 bases and J 2 bases, with 11 bases left between them. CDR3 length: 13 amino acids. The CDR3 sequence is CASQGEGNQPQHF. The CDR3, as DNA: TGTGCCAGTCAGGGAGAGGGCAATCAGCCCCAGCATTTT.

J is TRBJ1-2 and V is TRBV7-2, with D hard to call. CDR1 is SGHTA, CDR2 FQGNSA, per germline. Trimming shortened V by 6 bases and J by 0 bases, and 17 bases separated the two germline ends. The CDR3 runs to 16 residues. DNA of the CDR3: TGTGCCAGCAGTTCTTATGAGGCCAGAGCTAACTATGGCTACACCTTC. This gives the protein CASSSYEARANYGYTF.

The chain combines TRBV6-6 with TRBJ1-2; no definite D call. Germline assignment: CDR1 MNHNY and CDR2 SVGAGI (reference sequence). V lost 2 bases and J lost 8, with 15 bases in between. This CDR3 is 14 amino acids long. Here the CDR3 DNA reads TGTGCCAGCAGTTACAATCCGAGGACCTTGGGCTACACCTTC. As protein: CASSYNPRTLGYTF.

The chain carries TRBV3-1 (or the pseudogene TRBV3-2) and TRBJ2-3; D is unclear. Germline CDR1 reads LGHDT; CDR2 reads YNNKEL (reference sequence). Trimming pared 0 bases from V and 6 bases from J, leaving 10 bases between. The length of the CDR3 is 14 residues. The chain's CDR3 is CASSQDPGLDTQYF. Written as DNA, the CDR3 is TGTGCCAGCAGCCAAGATCCCGGGTTGGATACGCAGTATTTT.